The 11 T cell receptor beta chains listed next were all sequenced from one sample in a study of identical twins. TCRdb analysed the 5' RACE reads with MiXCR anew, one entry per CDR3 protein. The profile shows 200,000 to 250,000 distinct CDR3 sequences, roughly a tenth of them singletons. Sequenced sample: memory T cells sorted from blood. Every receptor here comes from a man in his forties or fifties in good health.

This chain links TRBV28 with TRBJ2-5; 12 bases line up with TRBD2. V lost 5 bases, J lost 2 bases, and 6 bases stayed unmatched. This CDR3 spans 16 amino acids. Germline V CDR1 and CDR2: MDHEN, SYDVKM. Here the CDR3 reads CASSLTSGRRQETQYF. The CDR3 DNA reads TGTGCCAGCAGTCTAACTAGCGGGAGGCGGCAAGAGACCCAGTACTTC. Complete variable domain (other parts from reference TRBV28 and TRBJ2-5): DVKVTQSSRYLVKRTGEKVFLECVQDMDHENMFWYRQDPGLGLRLIYFSYDVKMKEKGDIPEGYSVSREKKERFSLILESASTNQTSMYLCASSLTSGRRQETQYFGPGTRLLVL.

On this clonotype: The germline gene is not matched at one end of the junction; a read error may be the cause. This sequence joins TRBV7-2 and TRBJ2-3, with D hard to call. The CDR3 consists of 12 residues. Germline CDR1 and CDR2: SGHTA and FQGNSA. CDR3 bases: TGTGCCAGCATCTTATTACTAGATACGCAGTATTTT. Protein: CASILLLDTQYF.

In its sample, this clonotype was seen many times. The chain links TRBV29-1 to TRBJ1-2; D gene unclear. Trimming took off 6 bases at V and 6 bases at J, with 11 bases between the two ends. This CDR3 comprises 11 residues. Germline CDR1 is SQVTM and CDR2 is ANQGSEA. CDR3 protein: CSVLHSNGYTF. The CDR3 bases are TGCAGCGTCCTACATTCTAATGGCTACACCTTC.

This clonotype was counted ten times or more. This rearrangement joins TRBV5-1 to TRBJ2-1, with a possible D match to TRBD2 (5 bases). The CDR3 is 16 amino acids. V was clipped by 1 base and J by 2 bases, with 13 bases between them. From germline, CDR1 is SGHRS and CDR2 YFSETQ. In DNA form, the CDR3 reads TGCGCCAGCAGCTTGAACGGGATGGAGGCCTACAATGAGCAGTTCTTC. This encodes CASSLNGMEAYNEQFF. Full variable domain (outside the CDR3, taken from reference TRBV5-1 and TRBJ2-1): KAGVTQTPRYLIKTRGQQVTLSCSPISGHRSVSWYQQTPGQGLQFLFEYFSETQRNKGNFPGRFSGRQFSNSRSEMNVSTLELGDSALYLCASSLNGMEAYNEQFFGPGTRLTVL.

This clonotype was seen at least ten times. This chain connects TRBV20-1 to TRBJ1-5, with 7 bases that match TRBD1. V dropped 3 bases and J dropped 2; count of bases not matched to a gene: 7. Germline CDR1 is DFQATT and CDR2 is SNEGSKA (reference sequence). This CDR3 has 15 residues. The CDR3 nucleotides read TGCAGTGCTAGGCCTGACAGGGTCCGCAATCAGCCCCAGCATTTT. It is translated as CSARPDRVRNQPQHF.

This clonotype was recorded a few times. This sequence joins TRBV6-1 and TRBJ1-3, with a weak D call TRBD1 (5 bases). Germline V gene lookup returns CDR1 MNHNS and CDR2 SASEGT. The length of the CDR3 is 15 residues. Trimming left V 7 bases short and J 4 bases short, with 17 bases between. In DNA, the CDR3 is TGTGCCAGCACCAGAGGCGGGGCGGGGGGAAACACCATATATTTT. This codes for CASTRGGAGGNTIYF.

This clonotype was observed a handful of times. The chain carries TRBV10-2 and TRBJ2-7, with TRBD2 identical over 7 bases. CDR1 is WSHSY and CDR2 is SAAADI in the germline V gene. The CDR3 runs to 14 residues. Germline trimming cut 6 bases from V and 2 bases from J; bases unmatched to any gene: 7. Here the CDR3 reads CASRGTISAYEQYF. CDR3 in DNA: TGCGCCAGCAGGGGGACTATATCGGCCTACGAGCAGTACTTC.

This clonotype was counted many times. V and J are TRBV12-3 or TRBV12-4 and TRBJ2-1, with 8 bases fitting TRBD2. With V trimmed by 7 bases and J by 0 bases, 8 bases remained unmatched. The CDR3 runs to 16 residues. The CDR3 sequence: CASNRGTRSSYNEQFF. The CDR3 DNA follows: TGTGCCAGCAATCGAGGGACTAGAAGCTCCTACAATGAGCAGTTCTTC.

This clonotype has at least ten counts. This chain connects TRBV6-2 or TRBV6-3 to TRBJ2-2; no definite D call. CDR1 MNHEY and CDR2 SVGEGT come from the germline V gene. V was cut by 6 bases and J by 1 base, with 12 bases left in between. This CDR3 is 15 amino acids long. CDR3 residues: CASRPRTRNTGELFF. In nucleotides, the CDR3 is TGTGCCAGCAGACCCCGGACGAGGAACACCGGGGAGCTGTTTTTT.

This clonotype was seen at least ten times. The CDR3 loop reads CATSRQGDTGELFF. The CDR3 DNA reads TGTGCCACCAGCAGGCAGGGGGACACCGGGGAGCTGTTTTTT. V and J are TRBV15 and TRBJ2-2, with 7 bases identical to TRBD1. Germline lookup yields CDR1 LNHNV and CDR2 YYDKDF (reference sequence). V was clipped by 3 bases and J by 3 bases; unmatched bases: 1. The CDR3 runs 14 residues.

CDR3 sequence: CASTLLQADTQYF. In DNA, the CDR3 is TGTGCCAGCACCCTACTGCAGGCGGATACGCAGTATTTT. The chain uses TRBV7-2 and TRBJ2-3; D remains ambiguous. Trimming removed 7 bases at V and 6 bases at J, with 14 bases between. The germline V gene has CDR1 SGHTA and CDR2 FQGNSA. The CDR3 totals 13 residues.